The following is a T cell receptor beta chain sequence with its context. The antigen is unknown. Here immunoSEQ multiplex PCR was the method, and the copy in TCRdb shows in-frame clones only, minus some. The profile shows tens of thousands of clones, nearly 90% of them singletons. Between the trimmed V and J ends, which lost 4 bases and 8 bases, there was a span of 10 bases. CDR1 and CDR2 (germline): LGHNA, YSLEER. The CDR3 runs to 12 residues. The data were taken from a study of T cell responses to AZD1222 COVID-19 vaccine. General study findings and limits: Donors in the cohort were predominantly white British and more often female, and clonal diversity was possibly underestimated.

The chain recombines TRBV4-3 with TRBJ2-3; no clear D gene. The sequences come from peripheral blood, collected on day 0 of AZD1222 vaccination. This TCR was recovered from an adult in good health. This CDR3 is CASSRMGSTQYF. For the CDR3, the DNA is TGCGCCAGCAGCCGCATGGGGTCTACGCAGTATTTT.